A selection of T cell receptor beta chains follows, all from one sample in a study of a mutant IDH1 vaccine in newly diagnosed glioma. Data came from immunoSEQ multiplex PCR; TCRdb stores just in-frame clones and leaves some out. The table records 30,000 to 40,000 clones, approximately 90% of them present only once. The antigens these receptors bind are not known. The source material was PBMCs, sampled from a glioma patient whose treatment included an IDH1 peptide vaccine. The receptors originated from a woman between 40 and 55 years old with glioma. Each CDR3 is given with its conserved first and last residue. D genes are given only for firm matches. Clone size is shown for a subset of rows, as once, few, many or a class of expanded clone.

>TRBJ2-3|.|TRBV19|.
CASSKGLTDTQYF
TGTGCCAGTAGTAAGGGGCTAACAGATACGCAGTATTTT
>TRBJ1-2|.|TRBV9|.
CASSIGQPYGYTF
TGTGCCAGCAGCATTGGACAGCCCTATGGCTACACCTTC
>TRBJ2-2|.|TRBV21-1|.
CASSKGPGEDTGELFF
TGTGCCAGCAGCAAAGGACCGGGGGAAGACACCGGGGAGCTGTTTTTT
>TRBJ1-1|.|TRBV10-3|.
CATESKVNTEAFF
TGTGCCACCGAATCCAAGGTGAACACTGAAGCTTTCTTT
>TRBJ2-3|.|TRBV6-6|TRBD2
CASSRSGGAVTQYF
TGTGCCAGCAGTCGGAGCGGGGGGGCAGTTACGCAGTATTTT
>TRBJ2-1|.|TRBV15|.
CATSSAGTSYNEQFF
TGTGCCACCAGCTCGGCGGGGACCTCCTACAATGAGCAGTTCTTC
>TRBJ1-2|.|TRBV6-1|.
CASSEDPTGTYGYTF
TGTGCCAGCAGTGAAGACCCAACAGGGACCTATGGCTACACCTTC
>TRBJ2-3|.|TRBV4-1|.
CASSHGPGLSRTDTQYF
TGCGCCAGCAGCCACGGACCGGGACTTTCACGCACAGATACGCAGTATTTT
>TRBJ2-7|.|TRBV7-2|TRBD1
CASSLDGQGEQYF
TGTGCCAGCAGCTTAGACGGACAGGGTGAGCAGTACTTC
>TRBJ2-2|few|TRBV4-2|TRBD1
CASRKQGDPTTGELFF
TGTGCCAGCAGAAAACAGGGGGACCCCACCACCGGGGAGCTGTTTTTT
>TRBJ2-5|.|TRBV5-1|TRBD2
CASRLSGARETQYF
TGCGCCAGCAGACTGAGCGGGGCGCGGGAGACCCAGTACTTC
>TRBJ2-4|.|TRBV2|TRBD1
CASSRQGLDKNIQYF
TGTGCCAGCAGCCGACAGGGTTTAGACAAAAACATTCAGTACTTC
>TRBJ2-1|.|TRBV2|.
CASSPGRGYNEQFF
TGTGCCAGCAGTCCGGGCCGTGGCTACAATGAGCAGTTCTTC
>TRBJ1-5|.|TRBV2|TRBD1
CASSTGGGNQPQHF
TGTGCCAGCAGCACAGGGGGCGGCAATCAGCCCCAGCATTTT
>TRBJ1-3|.|TRBV6-5|.
CASSYDWENGNTIYF
TGTGCCAGCAGTTACGACTGGGAGAATGGAAACACCATATATTTT
>TRBJ2-7|.|TRBV29-1|TRBD2
CSVATGTSGGYEQYF
TGCAGCGTGGCGACCGGGACTAGCGGAGGCTACGAGCAGTACTTC
>TRBJ2-5|.|TRBV5-1|.
CASSAKETQYF
TGCGCCAGCAGCGCGAAAGAGACCCAGTACTTC
>TRBJ1-4|.|TRBV29-1|TRBD1
CSVGGGQGTANEKLFF
TGCAGCGTTGGGGGCGGACAGGGGACAGCTAATGAAAAACTGTTTTTT
>TRBJ1-1|.|TRBV11-2|TRBD1
CASSLVLGQGRRNTEAFF
TGTGCCAGCAGCTTAGTTCTCGGACAGGGGCGAAGGAACACTGAAGCTTTCTTT
>TRBJ2-7|.|TRBV4-2|.
CASSQDGPWGSSYEQYF
TGTGCCAGCAGCCAAGATGGACCTTGGGGGAGCTCCTACGAGCAGTACTTC
>TRBJ1-2|.|TRBV7-2|TRBD1
CASSLGPGQVYGYTF
TGTGCCAGCAGCTTAGGGCCGGGACAGGTCTATGGCTACACCTTC
>TRBJ1-2|.|TRBV5-6|.
CASSLAGTDPYGYTF
TGTGCCAGCAGCTTGGCGGGGACCGACCCTTATGGCTACACCTTC
>TRBJ2-7|.|TRBV27|.
CASSRRTADYEQYF
TGTGCCAGCAGCAGAAGGACAGCCGACTACGAGCAGTACTTC
>TRBJ2-1|.|TRBV6-6|.
CASSYRQDSYNEQFF
TGTGCCAGCAGTTACAGACAGGACTCCTACAATGAGCAGTTCTTC
>TRBJ2-3|.|TRBV4-1|.
CASSQDEGALGADTQYF
TGCGCCAGCAGCCAAGATGAGGGAGCACTAGGTGCAGATACGCAGTATTTT
>TRBJ1-2|.|TRBV5-1|.
CASSLGDAGLPYGYTF
TGCGCCAGCAGCTTGGGGGATGCAGGGCTCCCCTATGGCTACACCTTC
>TRBJ2-5|.|TRBV25-1|TRBD1
CASTHRGQETQYF
TGTGCCAGCACCCACAGGGGCCAAGAGACCCAGTACTTC